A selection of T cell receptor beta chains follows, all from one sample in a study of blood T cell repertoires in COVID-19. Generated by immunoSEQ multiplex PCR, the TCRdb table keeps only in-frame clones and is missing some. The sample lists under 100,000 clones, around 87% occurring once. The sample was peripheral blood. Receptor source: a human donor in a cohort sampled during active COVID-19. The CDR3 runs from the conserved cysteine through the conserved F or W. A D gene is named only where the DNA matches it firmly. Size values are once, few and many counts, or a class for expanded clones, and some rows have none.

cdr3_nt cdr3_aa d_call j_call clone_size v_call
TGTGCCAGCAGCCCCGGCGGAGGGTCCACTGAAGCTTTCTTT CASSPGGGSTEAFF - TRBJ1-1 - TRBV7-3
TGTGCCAGCAGCCCCCCACTGGTAGCCGGCACAGATACGCAGTATTTT CASSPPLVAGTDTQYF - TRBJ2-3 - TRBV5-5
TGCGCCAGCAGCGACCTCAGGACAGGACCTAACAATGAGCAGTTCTTC CASSDLRTGPNNEQFF TRBD1 TRBJ2-1 - TRBV4-1
TGTGCCAGCAGTGTAGCTGGAGCGGGGAATCAGCCCCAGCATTTT CASSVAGAGNQPQHF - TRBJ1-5 - TRBV6-1
TGTGCCAGCAGTCTCGGGACTAGCGGGCCCACCGGGGAGCTGTTTTTT CASSLGTSGPTGELFF TRBD2 TRBJ2-2 - TRBV6-2/TRBV6-3
TGTGCCAGCAGCGTAGGGACAATGAACACCGGGGAGCTGTTTTTT CASSVGTMNTGELFF - TRBJ2-2 - TRBV9
TGTGCCAGCAGCTGGGACAATGGAGGCTACACCTTC CASSWDNGGYTF - TRBJ1-2 - TRBV5-4
TGTGCCAGCAGCCAGACAGAGAATAGCAATCAGCCCCAGCATTTT CASSQTENSNQPQHF - TRBJ1-5 - TRBV6-5
TGTGCCAGCAGCCTCAAGACAGGGCAAAAGTTCTTC CASSLKTGQKFF TRBD1 TRBJ2-1 - TRBV2
TGTGCCAGCAGCTTAGGTCTCAATGAGCAGTTCTTC CASSLGLNEQFF - TRBJ2-1 - TRBV11-2
TGTGCCAGTAGTATCCTAGGGGCCCGCGCGACTGAAGCTTTCTTT CASSILGARATEAFF - TRBJ1-1 - TRBV19
TGTGCTAGTGGTTGGCTTAAGTCCGGGGGGCGAGTAGGGAGGCTGTTTTTT CASGWLKSGGRVGRLFF - TRBJ2-2 - TRBV12-5
TGTGCCTGGAGTGAGGCCGGGACAGCTTCCTACGAGCAGTACTTC CAWSEAGTASYEQYF TRBD1 TRBJ2-7 - TRBV30
TGTGCCAGTAGGGAGTATAATCAGCCCCAGCATTTT CASREYNQPQHF - TRBJ1-5 once TRBV19
TGTGCCAGAAGCAGAATGCAGGGGGAGGATTCACCCCTCCACTTT CARSRMQGEDSPLHF - TRBJ1-6 - TRBV7-5
TGTGCCAGCAGCCATTCTGACAGGATCCATGGCTACACCTTC CASSHSDRIHGYTF - TRBJ1-2 - TRBV3-1/TRBV3-2
TGTGCCAGCTCACCAGGAGGGTGGGGAGATACGCAGTATTTT CASSPGGWGDTQYF - TRBJ2-3 - TRBV18
TGCGCCAGCAGCTTGGGCCCGGGACAGGGGGTGTATGGCTACACCTTC CASSLGPGQGVYGYTF TRBD1 TRBJ1-2 - TRBV5-1
TGTGCCAGCAGTCCTCTACAGGGTCTTGGCTACACCTTC CASSPLQGLGYTF - TRBJ1-2 - TRBV27
TGTGCCAGCAGTCGACAGGGGTCCTACAATGAGCAGTTCTTC CASSRQGSYNEQFF TRBD1 TRBJ2-1 once TRBV27
TGTGCCAGCTCACCACAATCAGGGCCCCAGGACGGCTACACCTTC CASSPQSGPQDGYTF - TRBJ1-2 few TRBV18
TGTGCCAGCAGCTTACAGACAGGGGGGAGCAATCAGCCCCAGCATTTT CASSLQTGGSNQPQHF TRBD1 TRBJ1-5 few TRBV7-9
TGCGCCAGCAGCTTCGGAAAGGACAGGGGGCTTTACGAGCAGTACTTC CASSFGKDRGLYEQYF TRBD1 TRBJ2-7 - TRBV5-1
TGCGCCAGCAGCTTGGAACAGAGTAATTCACCCCTCCACTTT CASSLEQSNSPLHF - TRBJ1-6 - TRBV5-1
TGTGCCAGCAGCGACAGGGTGAATTCACCCCTCCACTTT CASSDRVNSPLHF TRBD1 TRBJ1-6 - TRBV25-1
TGTGCCAGCAGCGTGCTAGCGGGGGATATGACAGATACGCAGTATTTT CASSVLAGDMTDTQYF TRBD2 TRBJ2-3 - TRBV9
TGTGCCAGCAGCGTAAAGGACAGGGGAGGATATGGCTACACCTTC CASSVKDRGGYGYTF TRBD1 TRBJ1-2 - TRBV9
TGTGCCAGCAGCGTAGGACTAGCGGGGGCTTACAATGAGCAGTTCTTC CASSVGLAGAYNEQFF TRBD2 TRBJ2-1 few TRBV9
TGCGCCAGCAGCCATCAGGGGCCCACAGATACGCAGTATTTT CASSHQGPTDTQYF - TRBJ2-3 - TRBV4-1
TGTGCCAGCAGCCGAGGGGGCGCTACTGAAAAACTGTTTTTT CASSRGGATEKLFF TRBD1 TRBJ1-4 - TRBV3-1/TRBV3-2
TGTGCCAGCACATCCAACAGGGGCGGTATGAATGAGCAGTTCTTC CASTSNRGGMNEQFF TRBD1 TRBJ2-1 - TRBV7-8
TGTGCCAGCAGCTTTGTGGCCCTAGTTAATAATTCACCCCTCCACTTT CASSFVALVNNSPLHF - TRBJ1-6 - TRBV5-5
- CASSNVVGEGANTEAFF - TRBJ1-1 - TRBV21-1
TGTGCCAGCAGCTTAGTAGGTTACAGGGTCGCCGGGGAGCTGTTTTTT CASSLVGYRVAGELFF - TRBJ2-2 - TRBV11-2
TGTGCCAGCAGTCTAAGCGGGGGGCGCTCCTACGAGCAGTACTTC CASSLSGGRSYEQYF TRBD2 TRBJ2-7 - TRBV6-5
TGTGCCAGCAGTCGCGGTAACAGGCCGAACTATGGCTACACCTTC CASSRGNRPNYGYTF - TRBJ1-2 - TRBV6-2/TRBV6-3
TGTGCCAGCAGTCTCGGGTGGATATTTGGCGGCAAAAACATTCAGTACTTC CASSLGWIFGGKNIQYF - TRBJ2-4 - TRBV11-2
TGTGCCAGCAGCTCGGCAGGGGGCAGGCCGGACACTGAAGCTTTCTTT CASSSAGGRPDTEAFF TRBD1 TRBJ1-1 - TRBV5-4
TGTGCCAGCAGTACCGGACAGGGTCGCGAGCAGTACTTC CASSTGQGREQYF TRBD1 TRBJ2-7 - TRBV7-3
TGTGCCAGCAGTTCGGGACAAATCGTGAACACTGAAGCTTTCTTT CASSSGQIVNTEAFF - TRBJ1-1 - TRBV6-2/TRBV6-3
TGTGCCAGCAGTTACCAGCGGGGGGTCCACGAGCAGTACTTC CASSYQRGVHEQYF TRBD2 TRBJ2-7 - TRBV6-2/TRBV6-3
TGCGCCAGCAGCTTAGGACAGGGAGCGAACACCGGGGAGCTGTTTTTT CASSLGQGANTGELFF TRBD1 TRBJ2-2 - TRBV5-1
TGTGCCAGCAGCCCGAGGGAGATGTTCTATGGCTACACCTTC CASSPREMFYGYTF - TRBJ1-2 - TRBV27
TGTGCCAGCAGTGAAAGGGGGGGAGGCAACCTAGGGGAAAAACTGTTTTTT CASSERGGGNLGEKLFF - TRBJ1-4 - TRBV25-1